In this sample, the clone carrying this T cell receptor beta chain turned up many times. This sample is drawn from a study of patients and donors after allogeneic stem cell transplantation. One entry per CDR3 protein, called by TCRdb with MiXCR from the RT-PCR reads. The sample yields about a million distinct CDR3 sequences, approximately 19% seen once. The TCR comes from a human donor who was either an allogeneic HSCT recipient or a stem cell or donor lymphocyte infusion donor (not recorded which). It is not recorded whose cells these are; they may come from a transplant donor. The sample consisted of blood, either unsorted or a sorted T cell fraction (not recorded which).

The CDR3 loop is CASSRQSSGVNSPLHF. CDR3 nucleotides: TGTGCCAGCAGCCGACAGAGTTCTGGCGTTAATTCACCCCTCCACTTT. The chain recombines TRBV7-8 with TRBJ1-6; a possible D gene is TRBD1 (5 bases). The V gene lost 5 bases and the J gene lost 6 bases, with 17 bases spanning the gap. Germline V CDR1 and CDR2: SGHVS, FQNEAQ. The CDR3 is made up of 16 amino acids.